This T cell receptor beta chain was sequenced for a study of blood T cell repertoires in COVID-19. The table came from immunoSEQ multiplex PCR; TCRdb's copy has only in-frame clones and leaves some out. The table has 150,000 to 200,000 clones, over 90% seen once; the top ten hold 1.5% to 2.5%. It was during active infection that Seattle patients were enrolled and then longitudinally followed. After removal of 5 bases from V and 2 bases from J, the junction contained 8 bases not matched to a gene. Germline values: CDR1 SGHTA, CDR2 FQGNSA. The CDR3 runs 15 residues. Sequenced input: peripheral blood. The gene calls are TRBV7-2 and TRBJ2-7, with 8 bases identical to TRBD1. This sequence originates from a woman aged 55 to 70 with COVID-19, enrolled during active disease. The CDR3 DNA follows: TGTGCCAGCAGCCCCAGGACAGGGCCCCCCTACGAGCAGTACTTC. Translating it yields CASSPRTGPPYEQYF. The entire variable domain, with the rest obtained from reference TRBV7-2 and TRBJ2-7, is as follows: GAGVSQSPSNKVTEKGKDVELRCDPISGHTALYWYRQSLGQGLEFLIYFQGNSAPDKSGLPSDRFSAERTGGSVSTLTIQRTQQEDSAVYLCASSPRTGPPYEQYFGPGTRLTVT.